The 17 T cell receptor beta chains below come from one sample, sequenced in a study of T cell repertoires in cytomegalovirus infection. TCRdb independently ran MiXCR on the reads; one entry per CDR3 protein. The top ten clones hold approximately 18% of a sample with 600,000 to 700,000 distinct CDR3 sequences, roughly 33% of them seen once. Antigen specificity for these receptors is unknown. The sample consisted of cultured PBMCs, taken from culture after CMV antigen stimulation. The source of these receptors is a human donor in good health (CMV status not recorded). Some clones in this sample may be carry-over from other donors' samples.

This chain uses TRBV27 with TRBJ2-1; 11 nucleotides agree with TRBD1. The length of the CDR3 is 19 residues. Germline V CDR1 and CDR2: MNHEY, SMNVEV (reference sequence). The trim removed 2 bases at V and 2 bases at J, leaving 11 bases unmatched. The CDR3 coding sequence is TGTGCCAGCAGTTTACCCCGGACAGGGGGCTCTCCAGCCTACAATGAGCAGTTCTTC. Its protein is CASSLPRTGGSPAYNEQFF.

The rearrangement joins TRBV4-1 to TRBJ2-1; D is unclear. Germline CDR1 reads MGHRA; CDR2 reads YSYEKL. V was trimmed by 2 bases and J by 7 bases, leaving 12 bases between them. The CDR3 is made up of 14 amino acids. The CDR3 here is CASSQTEAGNEQFF. In DNA, the CDR3 is TGCGCCAGCAGCCAAACAGAAGCTGGGAATGAGCAGTTCTTC.

This chain connects TRBV2 to TRBJ1-4; D is unclear. V gave up 2 bases and J gave up 7 bases, with 8 bases separating them. The CDR3 loop spans 13 amino acids. Looked up from germline, CDR1 is SNHLY and CDR2 is FYNNEI. The DNA of the CDR3 is TGTGCCAGCAGTGAATTGGAGAGTGAAAAACTGTTTTTT. Amino acid sequence: CASSELESEKLFF.

This clonotype was seen just once. The genes are TRBV18 and TRBJ1-5; D remains ambiguous. Germline V gives CDR1 KGHSH, CDR2 LQKENI. The length of the CDR3 is 17 residues. V lost 3 bases and J lost 0, with 15 bases in between. The CDR3 nucleotides are TGTGCCAGCTCACCGGTTCCAGACGGTTATAGCAATCAGCCCCAGCATTTT. Translating gives CASSPVPDGYSNQPQHF.

This chain joins TRBV6-5 and TRBJ1-2; the D gene is possibly TRBD1 (5 bases). CDR1 and CDR2 (germline): MNHEY, SVGAGI. Trimming left V 6 bases short and J 4 bases short, with 9 bases between. This CDR3 has 12 amino acids. CDR3 nucleotide sequence: TGTGCCAGCAGGGGGGACCTCTATGGCTACACCTTC. Its translation: CASRGDLYGYTF.

The V and J genes are TRBV12-3 or TRBV12-4 and TRBJ2-3, with D perhaps matching TRBD2 (6 bases). The CDR3 spans 16 residues. Trimming took 0 bases from V and 5 from J, leaving 15 bases between them. CDR3 DNA: TGTGCCAGCAGTTTAGCTTTGGGAGGACACGGAGATACGCAGTATTTT. Translating gives CASSLALGGHGDTQYF.

The chain couples TRBV27 to TRBJ1-4, with unresolved D. V was clipped by 1 base and J by 5 bases, with 14 bases between them. The germline CDR1 and CDR2 sequences are MNHEY and SMNVEV (reference sequence). This CDR3 region has 16 residues. The CDR3 here is CASSLFTAGGNEKLFF. The DNA of the CDR3 is TGTGCCAGCAGTTTATTTACTGCCGGCGGGAATGAAAAACTGTTTTTT. The entire variable domain, with the rest obtained from reference TRBV27 and TRBJ1-4, is as follows: EAQVTQNPRYLITVTGKKLTVTCSQNMNHEYMSWYRQDPGLGLRQIYYSMNVEVTDKGDVPEGYKVSRKEKRNFPLILESPSPNQTSLYFCASSLFTAGGNEKLFFGSGTQLSVL.

The chain carries TRBV6-6 and TRBJ2-7; no definite D call. The CDR3 length is 15 residues. Trimming shortened V by 2 bases and J by 2 bases, and 13 bases separated the two germline ends. Germline V CDR1 and CDR2: MNHNY, SVGAGI (reference sequence). The DNA of the CDR3 is TGTGCCAGCAGTTACCCCGCCTCATCCCCCTACGAGCAGTACTTC. Translating gives CASSYPASSPYEQYF.

The V gene is TRBV12-3 or TRBV12-4, the J gene TRBJ1-3; D remains unclear. This CDR3 is built from 12 residues. Between the trimmed V and J ends, which lost 0 bases and 8 bases, there was a span of 5 bases. DNA of the CDR3: TGTGCCAGCAGTTTAGCGGGTGACACCATATATTTT. Its protein product is CASSLAGDTIYF.

The chain is built from TRBV9 and TRBJ2-7, with TRBD1 matching over 9 bases. This CDR3 spans 16 amino acids. V lost 3 bases, J lost 2 bases, and 9 bases stayed unmatched. Germline values: CDR1 SGDLS, CDR2 YYNGEE. CDR3 DNA: TGTGCCAGCAGCGCGACGGGACAGGGTTGGGCCTACGAGCAGTACTTC. It codes for CASSATGQGWAYEQYF. Looking up the rest from reference TRBV9 and TRBJ2-7 gives the full variable domain: DSGVTQTPKHLITATGQRVTLRCSPRSGDLSVYWYQQSLDQGLQFLIQYYNGEERAKGNILERFSAQQFPDLHSELNLSSLELGDSALYFCASSATGQGWAYEQYFGPGTRLTVT.

In this sample, this clonotype turned up many times. V usage is TRBV7-2 and J usage is TRBJ2-2; no firm D call. The length of the CDR3 is 17 residues. Trimming took off 5 bases at V and 2 bases at J, with 18 bases between the two ends. CDR1 and CDR2 (germline): SGHTA, FQGNSA. The CDR3 reads CASSPVAARPNTGELFF. In nucleotides, the CDR3 is TGTGCCAGCAGCCCGGTGGCAGCCCGTCCAAACACCGGGGAGCTGTTTTTT.

The chain recombines TRBV30 with TRBJ2-7; D not resolved. This CDR3 is 12 amino acids long. Trimming stripped 0 bases from V and 5 bases from J, with 8 bases between. Germline CDR1 is GTSNPN and CDR2 is SVGIG (reference sequence). DNA for the CDR3: TGTGCCTGGAGTGTGGAAGGCAACGAGCAGTACTTC. Protein sequence: CAWSVEGNEQYF.

In its sample, this clonotype was seen a few times. V usage is TRBV20-1 and J usage is TRBJ2-1; D is ambiguous. Germline V gene sequence: CDR1 DFQATT, CDR2 SNEGSKA (reference sequence). The CDR3 length is 12 residues. V was shortened by 3 bases and J by 5 bases, with 8 bases between the two germline ends. The CDR3: CSASSANNEQFF. For the CDR3, the DNA is TGCAGTGCTAGCTCCGCTAACAATGAGCAGTTCTTC.

The genes are TRBV2 and TRBJ1-2; no reliable D call. The length of the CDR3 is 14 residues. CDR1 is SNHLY and CDR2 is FYNNEI in the germline V gene. V was pared by 3 bases and J by 2 bases, with 10 bases between. The CDR3 nucleotides read TGTGCCAGCAGTGAGGTTCGAGGGAACTATGGCTACACCTTC. Translation: CASSEVRGNYGYTF.

This clonotype was seen a few times. This chain uses TRBV2 with TRBJ1-4; D may be TRBD1 (5 bases). Trimming cost V 4 bases and J 7 bases, with 16 bases left between them. Germline V gene lookup returns CDR1 SNHLY and CDR2 FYNNEI. The CDR3 runs 15 residues. The CDR3 DNA reads as TGTGCCAGCAGTGGAGGACAAGCGGTTGCTGAAAAACTGTTTTTT. This gives the protein CASSGGQAVAEKLFF.

V gene TRBV7-9 combines with J gene TRBJ1-2; D gene uncertain. The ends were cut back, 10 bases at V and 6 bases at J, with 12 bases in the middle. The length of the CDR3 is 11 residues. Germline CDR1 reads SEHNR; CDR2 reads FQNEAQ (reference sequence). The CDR3 is CATVPPDGYTF. Here the CDR3 DNA reads TGTGCCACCGTCCCTCCCGATGGCTACACCTTC.

The V call is TRBV7-9, the J call TRBJ1-1; D is unresolved. This CDR3 contains 14 residues. The V gene's germline CDR1 is SEHNR and CDR2 FQNEAQ (reference sequence). V lost 1 base and J lost 1, with 7 bases in between. CDR3 DNA: TGTGCCAGCAGCTTAGGCTCCGGGAACACTGAAGCTTTCTTT. Its translation: CASSLGSGNTEAFF.